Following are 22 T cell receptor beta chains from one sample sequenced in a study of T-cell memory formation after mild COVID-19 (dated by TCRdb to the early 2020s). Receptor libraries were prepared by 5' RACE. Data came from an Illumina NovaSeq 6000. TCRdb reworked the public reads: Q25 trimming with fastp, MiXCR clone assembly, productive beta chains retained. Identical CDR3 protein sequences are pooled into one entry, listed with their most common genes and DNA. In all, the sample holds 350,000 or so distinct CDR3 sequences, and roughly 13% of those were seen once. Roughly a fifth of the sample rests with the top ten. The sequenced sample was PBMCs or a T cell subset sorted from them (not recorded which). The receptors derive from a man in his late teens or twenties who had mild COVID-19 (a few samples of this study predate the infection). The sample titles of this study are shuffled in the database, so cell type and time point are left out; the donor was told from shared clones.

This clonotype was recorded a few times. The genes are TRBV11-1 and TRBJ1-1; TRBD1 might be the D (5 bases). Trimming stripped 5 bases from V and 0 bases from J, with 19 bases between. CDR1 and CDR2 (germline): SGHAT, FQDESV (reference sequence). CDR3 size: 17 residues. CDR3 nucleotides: TGTGCCAGCAGCCCGCGATTGACAGCCACGATGAACACTGAAGCTTTCTTT. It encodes CASSPRLTATMNTEAFF.

The CDR3 sequence: CSVGLGSQNTGELFF. The CDR3 region has the DNA TGCAGCGTTGGCCTTGGGTCGCAGAACACCGGGGAGCTGTTTTTT. The gene calls are TRBV29-1 and TRBJ2-2; D gene uncertain. The germline V gene has CDR1 SQVTM and CDR2 ANQGSEA. The ends were cut back, 4 bases at V and 1 base at J, with 13 bases in the middle. This CDR3 is 15 amino acids long.

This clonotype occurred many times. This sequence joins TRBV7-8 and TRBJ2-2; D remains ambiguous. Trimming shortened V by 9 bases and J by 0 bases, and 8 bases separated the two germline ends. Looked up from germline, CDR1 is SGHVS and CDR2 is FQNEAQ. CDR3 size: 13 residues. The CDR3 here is CASQDANTGELFF. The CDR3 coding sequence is TGTGCCAGTCAGGACGCGAACACCGGGGAGCTGTTTTTT.

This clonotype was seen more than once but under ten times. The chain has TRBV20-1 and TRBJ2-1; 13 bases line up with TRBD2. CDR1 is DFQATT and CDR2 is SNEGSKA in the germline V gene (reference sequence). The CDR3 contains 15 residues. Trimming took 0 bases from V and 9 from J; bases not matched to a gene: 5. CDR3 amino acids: CSARDTSGGASEQFF. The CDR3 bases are TGCAGTGCTAGAGACACTAGCGGGGGGGCCAGTGAGCAGTTCTTC.

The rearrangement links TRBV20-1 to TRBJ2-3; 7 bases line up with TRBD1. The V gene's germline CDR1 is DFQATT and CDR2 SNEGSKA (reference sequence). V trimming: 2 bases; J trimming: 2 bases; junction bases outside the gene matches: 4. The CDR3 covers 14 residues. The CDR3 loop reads CSARRDSNTDTQYF. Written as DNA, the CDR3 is TGCAGTGCTAGACGGGACAGTAACACAGATACGCAGTATTTT.

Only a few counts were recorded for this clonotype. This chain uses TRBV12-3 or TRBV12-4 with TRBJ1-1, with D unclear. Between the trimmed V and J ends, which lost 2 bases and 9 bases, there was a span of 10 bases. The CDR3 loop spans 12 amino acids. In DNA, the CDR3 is TGTGCCAGCAGTTTAAAAGATCTCCAAGCTTTCTTT. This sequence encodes CASSLKDLQAFF.

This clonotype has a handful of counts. For the CDR3, the DNA is TGTGCCACCGAGGGAGGGTCGGATACCCAGTACTTC. Its translation is CATEGGSDTQYF. The chain links TRBV24-1 to TRBJ2-5; 7 nucleotides align to TRBD2. V shed 9 bases and J 8 bases; nucleotides not matched to a gene: 8. The CDR3 loop spans 12 amino acids. Germline V gives CDR1 KGHDR, CDR2 SFDVKD.

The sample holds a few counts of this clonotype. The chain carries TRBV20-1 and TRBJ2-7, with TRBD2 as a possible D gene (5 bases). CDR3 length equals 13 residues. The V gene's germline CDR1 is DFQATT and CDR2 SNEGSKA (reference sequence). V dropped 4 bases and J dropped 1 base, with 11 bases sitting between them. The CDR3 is CSATLTRSYEQYF. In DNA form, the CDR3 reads TGCAGTGCTACGTTAACTAGGTCCTACGAGCAGTACTTC.

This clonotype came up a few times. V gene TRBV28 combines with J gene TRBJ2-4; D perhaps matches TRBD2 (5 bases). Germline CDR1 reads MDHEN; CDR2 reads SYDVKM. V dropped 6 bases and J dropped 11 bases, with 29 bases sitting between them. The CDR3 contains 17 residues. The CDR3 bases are TGTGCCAGCAGCCAGACTCCCGGACTCCGGCGCACCGCCGTTCAGTACTTC. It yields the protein CASSQTPGLRRTAVQYF.

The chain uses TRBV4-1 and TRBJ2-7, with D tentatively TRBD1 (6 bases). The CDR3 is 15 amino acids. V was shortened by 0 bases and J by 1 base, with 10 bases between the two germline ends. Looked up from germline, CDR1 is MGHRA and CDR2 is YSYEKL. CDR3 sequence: CASSQEGQTSYEQYV. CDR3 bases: TGCGCCAGCAGCCAAGAGGGACAAACGTCCTACGAGCAGTACGTC.

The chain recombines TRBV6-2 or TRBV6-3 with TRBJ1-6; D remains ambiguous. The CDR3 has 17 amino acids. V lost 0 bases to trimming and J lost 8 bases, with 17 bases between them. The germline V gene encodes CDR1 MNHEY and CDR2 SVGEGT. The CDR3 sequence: CASSYSVQSRDYSPLHF. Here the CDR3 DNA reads TGTGCCAGCAGTTACTCCGTCCAGTCAAGGGATTATTCACCCCTCCACTTT.

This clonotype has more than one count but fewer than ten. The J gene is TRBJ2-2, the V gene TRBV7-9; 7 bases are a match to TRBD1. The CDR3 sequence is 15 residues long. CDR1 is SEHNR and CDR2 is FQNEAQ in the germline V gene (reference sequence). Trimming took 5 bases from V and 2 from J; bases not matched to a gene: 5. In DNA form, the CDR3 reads TGTGCCAGCAGCCTAGGACAGGTTAACACCGGGGAGCTGTTTTTT. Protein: CASSLGQVNTGELFF. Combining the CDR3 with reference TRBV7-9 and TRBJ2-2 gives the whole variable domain DTGVSQNPRHKITKRGQNVTFRCDPISEHNRLYWYRQTLGQGPEFLTYFQNEAQLEKSRLLSDRFSAERPKGSFSTLEIQRTEQGDSAMYLCASSLGQVNTGELFFGEGSRLTVL.

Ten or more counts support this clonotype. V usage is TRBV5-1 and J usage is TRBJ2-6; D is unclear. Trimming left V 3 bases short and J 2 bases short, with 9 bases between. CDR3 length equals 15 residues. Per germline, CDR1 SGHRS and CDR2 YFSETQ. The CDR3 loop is CASSWAAAGANVLTF. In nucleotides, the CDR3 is TGCGCCAGCAGCTGGGCCGCAGCTGGGGCCAACGTCCTGACTTTC.

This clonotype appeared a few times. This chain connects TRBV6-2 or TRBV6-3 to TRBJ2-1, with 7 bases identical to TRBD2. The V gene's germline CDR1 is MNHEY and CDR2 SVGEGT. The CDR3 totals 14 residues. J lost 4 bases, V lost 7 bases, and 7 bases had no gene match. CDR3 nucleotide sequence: TGTGCCAGCAAAATGGAGCGGGGTTACAATGAGCAGTTCTTC. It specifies CASKMERGYNEQFF.

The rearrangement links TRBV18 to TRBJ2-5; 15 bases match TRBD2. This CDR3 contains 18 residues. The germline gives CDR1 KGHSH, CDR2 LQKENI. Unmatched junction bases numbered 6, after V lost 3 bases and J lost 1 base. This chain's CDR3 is CASSPPGLAGGIQETQYF. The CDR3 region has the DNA TGTGCCAGCTCACCCCCGGGACTAGCGGGGGGTATCCAAGAGACCCAGTACTTC.

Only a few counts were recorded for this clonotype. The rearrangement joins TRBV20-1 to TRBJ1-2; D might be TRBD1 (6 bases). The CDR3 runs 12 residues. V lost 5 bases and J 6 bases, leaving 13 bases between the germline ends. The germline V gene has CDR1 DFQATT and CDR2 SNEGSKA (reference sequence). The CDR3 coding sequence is TGCAGTGCTGACAGGCAGGGGAATGGCTACACCTTC. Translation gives CSADRQGNGYTF.

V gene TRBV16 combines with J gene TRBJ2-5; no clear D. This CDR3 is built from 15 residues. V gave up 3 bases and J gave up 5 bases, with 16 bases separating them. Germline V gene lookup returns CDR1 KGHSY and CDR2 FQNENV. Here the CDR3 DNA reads TGTGCCAGCAGCCAGATGACGGGTCGGTGGGAGACCCAGTACTTC. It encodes CASSQMTGRWETQYF.

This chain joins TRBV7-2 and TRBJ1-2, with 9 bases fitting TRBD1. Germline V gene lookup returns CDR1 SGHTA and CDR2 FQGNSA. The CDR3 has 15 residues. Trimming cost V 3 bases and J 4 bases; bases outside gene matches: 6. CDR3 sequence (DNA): TGTGCCAGCAGCTTGCAGGGACAGGGACGCTATGGCTACACCTTC. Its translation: CASSLQGQGRYGYTF.

This CDR3 is CSAAEDEQYF. In DNA form, the CDR3 reads TGCAGTGCCGCGGAGGACGAGCAGTACTTC. The chain employs TRBV20-1 and TRBJ2-7, with D possibly being TRBD2 (5 bases). The CDR3 length is 10 residues. The V end was cut by 6 bases, the J end by 5 bases, with 8 bases between. CDR1 is DFQATT and CDR2 is SNEGSKA in the germline V gene (reference sequence).

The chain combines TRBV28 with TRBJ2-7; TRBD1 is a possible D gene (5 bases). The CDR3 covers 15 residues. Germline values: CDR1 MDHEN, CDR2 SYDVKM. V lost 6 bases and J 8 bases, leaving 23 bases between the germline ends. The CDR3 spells CASSPPGQDTLQQYV. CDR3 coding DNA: TGTGCCAGCAGCCCCCCAGGGCAGGATACTCTCCAGCAGTACGTC.

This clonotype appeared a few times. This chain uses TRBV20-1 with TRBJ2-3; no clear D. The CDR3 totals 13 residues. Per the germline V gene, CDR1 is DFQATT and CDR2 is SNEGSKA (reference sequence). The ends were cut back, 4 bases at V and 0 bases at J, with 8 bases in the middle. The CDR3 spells CSATRSSTDTQYF. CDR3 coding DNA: TGCAGTGCTACCCGGTCTAGCACAGATACGCAGTATTTT.

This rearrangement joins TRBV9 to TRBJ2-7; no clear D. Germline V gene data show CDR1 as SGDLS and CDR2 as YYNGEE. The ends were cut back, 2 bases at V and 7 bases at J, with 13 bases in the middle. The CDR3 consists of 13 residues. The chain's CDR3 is CASSVIPSGEQYF. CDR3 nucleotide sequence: TGTGCCAGCAGCGTCATCCCCTCAGGAGAGCAGTACTTC.